A single sample gave rise to the 3 T cell receptor beta chains below, sequenced in a study of T cells in Graves' hyperthyroidism and ophthalmopathy. Authors of the study amplified TCR beta CDR3 regions from RNA transcripts. The study used the HTBI primer set for a first-round RT-PCR of the TCR CDR3. TCRdb analysed the multiplex PCR reads with MiXCR anew, one entry per CDR3 protein. Among hundreds of thousands of distinct CDR3 sequences listed, about a sixth were seen once. Sequencing was done on a sample of blood. The source is a woman between 40 and 55 years old with Graves' ophthalmopathy.

This clonotype was counted a few times. The rearrangement uses TRBV5-5 and TRBJ1-3; D might be TRBD1 (5 bases). The V gene lost 3 bases and the J gene lost 0 bases, with 13 bases spanning the gap. In germline, CDR1 is SGHKS, CDR2 YYEKEE (reference sequence). CDR3 length: 16 residues. DNA for the CDR3: TGTGCCAGCAGCTATGCGTGGGGGAGCTCTGGAAACACCATATATTTT. Its protein is CASSYAWGSSGNTIYF.

This clonotype was picked up many times. This sequence joins TRBV20-1 and TRBJ1-1; D unresolved. The ends were cut back, 1 base at V and 0 bases at J, with 6 bases in the middle. In germline, CDR1 is DFQATT, CDR2 SNEGSKA (reference sequence). The CDR3 covers 13 residues. Written as DNA, the CDR3 is TGCAGTGCTAGAGCGCACCTGAACACTGAAGCTTTCTTT. This gives the protein CSARAHLNTEAFF.

This clonotype has ten or more counts. CDR3 sequence: CASSSSPVLAGGSPQYF. CDR3 coding DNA: TGTGCCAGCAGCTCCTCTCCAGTTCTAGCGGGGGGGTCGCCCCAGTACTTC. V is TRBV11-2 and J is TRBJ2-5, with TRBD2 matching 12 bases. V shed 4 bases and J 9 bases; nucleotides not matched to a gene: 15. Looked up from germline, CDR1 is SGHAT and CDR2 is FQNNGV. The CDR3 sequence is 17 residues long.